This entry lists 15 T cell receptor beta chains sequenced from one sample in a study of blood T cell repertoires in COVID-19. The method was immunoSEQ multiplex PCR; TCRdb's version includes in-frame clones alone and lacks a portion of them. Here the sample spans around 200,000 clones, about 81% being singletons. Sequencing was performed on PBMCs or T cells enriched from blood (not recorded which). These receptors came from a woman in her twenties or thirties who had recovered from COVID-19.

The CDR3 DNA sequence: TGTGCCAGCAGCCGAAACCCGGGTAGCGGGAGTGGAGATACGCAGTATTTT. Translating gives CASSRNPGSGSGDTQYF. The chain is built from TRBV11-2 and TRBJ2-3; TRBD2 matches 9 bases. CDR1 SGHAT and CDR2 FQNNGV come from the germline V gene. The CDR3 contains 17 residues. The junction had 14 bases not matched to a gene; V was cut back by 5 bases and J by 5 bases. The entire variable domain, with the rest obtained from reference TRBV11-2 and TRBJ2-3, is as follows: EAGVAQSPRYKIIEKRQSVAFWCNPISGHATLYWYQQILGQGPKLLIQFQNNGVVDDSQLPKDRFSAERLKGVDSTLKIQPAKLEDSAVYLCASSRNPGSGSGDTQYFGPGTRLTVL.

The chain joins TRBV14 to TRBJ2-2, with TRBD1 matching 7 bases. The germline CDR1 and CDR2 sequences are SGHDN and FVKESK. V trimming: 4 bases; J trimming: 7 bases; junction bases outside the gene matches: 3. The CDR3 has 13 amino acids. CDR3 DNA sequence: TGTGCCAGCAGCCCGCAGGGGGTCGGGGAGCTGTTTTTT. This gives the protein CASSPQGVGELFF.

V usage is TRBV28 and J usage is TRBJ2-4; D remains unclear. The CDR3 is 15 amino acids. CDR1 is MDHEN and CDR2 is SYDVKM in the germline V gene. The V and J ends lost 3 bases and 2 bases respectively, with 11 bases between them. DNA of the CDR3: TGTGCCAGCAGTTTGAGTTCACTCACCAAAAACATTCAGTACTTC. Translation: CASSLSSLTKNIQYF.

This clone was counted once. This sequence joins TRBV21-1 and TRBJ2-3; the table calls TRBD2, which could not be checked here. TRBV21-1 is flagged as a pseudogene. The CDR3 totals 18 residues. CDR3 protein: CASSRVGLRTRNTDTQYF. The CDR3 nucleotides read TGTGCCAGCAGCAGGGTAGGACTACGAACGAGAAACACAGATACGCAGTATTTT.

The gene calls are TRBV19 and TRBJ1-5; D possibly corresponds to TRBD1 (6 bases). CDR3 size: 15 residues. Germline CDR1 reads LNHDA; CDR2 reads SQIVND (reference sequence). The V gene lost 11 bases and the J gene lost 5 bases, with 22 bases spanning the gap. The CDR3 protein is CAGSTSGGPDQPQHF. In DNA, the CDR3 is TGTGCCGGGTCAACTTCGGGGGGGCCGGATCAGCCCCAGCATTTT.

V and J are TRBV7-9 and TRBJ1-4; the match to TRBD1 covers 9 bases. After removal of 3 bases from V and 7 bases from J, the junction contained 6 bases not matched to a gene. The CDR3 extends over 15 amino acids. Per germline, CDR1 SEHNR and CDR2 FQNEAQ (reference sequence). CDR3 DNA sequence: TGTGCCAGCAGCTTTAGGGGACAGGGCTTTGAAAAACTGTTTTTT. It is translated as CASSFRGQGFEKLFF. The full variable domain, with the rest looked up from reference TRBV7-9 and TRBJ1-4, is DTGVSQNPRHKITKRGQNVTFRCDPISEHNRLYWYRQTLGQGPEFLTYFQNEAQLEKSRLLSDRFSAERPKGSFSTLEIQRTEQGDSAMYLCASSFRGQGFEKLFFGSGTQLSVL.

V usage is TRBV29-1 and J usage is TRBJ1-1; D remains unclear. Trimming left V 7 bases short and J 0 bases short, with 12 bases between. Germline loops: CDR1 SQVTM, CDR2 ANQGSEA. The CDR3 totals 13 residues. The CDR3 DNA follows: TGCAGCGCCCGCCCAGGAATGAACACTGAAGCTTTCTTT. It translates to CSARPGMNTEAFF.

Comments on this clone: A read error may produce the germline difference seen at one junction end. V gene TRBV4-1 combines with J gene TRBJ2-7; D perhaps matches TRBD1 (6 bases). Germline V gene lookup returns CDR1 MGHRA and CDR2 YSYEKL. The CDR3 covers 11 residues. Here the CDR3 reads CASSQGGLLSF. The DNA of the CDR3 is TGCGCCAGCAGCCAAGGGGGGCTCCTGTCTTTC.

This rearrangement joins TRBV19 to TRBJ2-5; 8 bases fit TRBD1. The CDR3 length is 13 residues. V was clipped by 6 bases and J by 5 bases; unmatched bases: 5. CDR1 is LNHDA and CDR2 is SQIVND in the germline V gene (reference sequence). The CDR3 spells CASSTGGLETQYF. CDR3 bases: TGTGCCAGTAGCACAGGGGGATTGGAGACCCAGTACTTC.

This chain uses TRBV28 with TRBJ2-1, with 9 bases matching TRBD1. V lost 5 bases and J lost 5; bases outside the gene matches: 10. The CDR3 covers 16 residues. Germline CDR1 is MDHEN and CDR2 is SYDVKM. DNA for the CDR3: TGTGCCAGCAGTCTTTACGGGACAGGGAGAGACAATGAGCAGTTCTTC. It is translated as CASSLYGTGRDNEQFF.

The chain links TRBV5-5 to TRBJ2-1, with 11 bases that match TRBD2. CDR3 length: 18 residues. Trimming at V came to 5 bases and at J to 2 bases, leaving 12 bases not matched to a gene. The V gene's germline CDR1 is SGHKS and CDR2 YYEKEE (reference sequence). This CDR3 reads CASSKIGLAGPPYNEQFF. The CDR3 nucleotides read TGTGCCAGCAGTAAGATCGGACTAGCGGGTCCCCCCTACAATGAGCAGTTCTTC.

CDR3 protein: CASSLVPTSTDTQYF. For the CDR3, the DNA is TGTGCCAGCAGCTTAGTCCCAACTAGCACAGATACGCAGTATTTT. The J gene is TRBJ2-3, the V gene TRBV7-3; D is undetermined. The CDR3 is made up of 15 amino acids. Trimming removed 2 bases from V and 0 bases from J, with 9 bases in between. Germline values: CDR1 SGHTA, CDR2 FQGTGA.

V gene TRBV2 combines with J gene TRBJ2-3, with D maybe TRBD1 (6 bases). CDR3 length: 13 amino acids. The germline V gene has CDR1 SNHLY and CDR2 FYNNEI. Trimming stripped 7 bases from V and 1 base from J, with 9 bases between. CDR3 nucleotides: TGTGCCAGCACCGGGACACGCACAGATACGCAGTATTTT. It codes for CASTGTRTDTQYF.

The chain has TRBV30 and TRBJ1-3; D is ambiguous. Germline values: CDR1 GTSNPN, CDR2 SVGIG (reference sequence). V was clipped by 3 bases and J by 7 bases, with 7 bases between them. CDR3 size: 11 residues. The CDR3 is CAWRSRNTIYF. The CDR3 DNA sequence: TGTGCCTGGAGGAGTCGGAACACCATATATTTT.

The CDR3: CASSPDRSSNQPQHF. The CDR3 DNA reads as TGTGCCAGCAGCCCCGATAGGAGTAGCAATCAGCCCCAGCATTTT. The gene calls are TRBV7-3 and TRBJ1-5, with no clear D. Trimming took 5 bases from V and 0 from J, leaving 11 bases between them. Germline V gives CDR1 SGHTA, CDR2 FQGTGA. The CDR3 sequence is 15 residues long.